This TCR beta chain originates from a study of cytotoxic CD8 clonotypes in ibrutinib-treated CLL. Study results and caveats: Sustained-remission and progressing patients diverged in sampling times.

A remark on this clone: Its cognate antigen is unknown.

Sequencing used immunoSEQ multiplex PCR; TCRdb keeps in-frame clones, though not all of them. The table has about 130,000 clones, approximately 85% seen once; the top ten hold approximately 2%. Trimming removed 6 bases at V and 6 bases at J, with 17 bases between. The germline gives CDR1 KGHSH, CDR2 LQKENI. The CDR3 runs to 14 residues. The sequence was collected from a human donor with chronic lymphocytic leukemia. The starting material was PBMCs, obtained after 24 months of ibrutinib treatment. The rearrangement uses TRBV18 and TRBJ1-2, with D maybe TRBD1 (5 bases). The CDR3 protein is CASSPNRQLDGYTF. The CDR3 coding sequence is TGTGCCAGCTCCCCAAATCGACAGTTAGATGGCTACACCTTC.